This section outlines one T cell receptor beta chain sequence together with its context. The record originates from a study of CD8+ T cells in alopecia areata. cDNA prepared by RNA extraction and subsequent reverse transcription served as the template for sequencing. Sequencing used immunoSEQ multiplex PCR; TCRdb keeps in-frame clones, though not all of them. Of about 97,000 clones listed, around 38% are singletons. Those with alopecia areata gave lesional scalp punch biopsies and peripheral blood. Separation by sorting yielded CD4+ and CD8+ T cells from PBMCs. The length of the CDR3 is 11 residues. Between the trimmed V and J ends, which lost 6 bases and 7 bases, there was a span of 12 bases. Germline CDR1 is DFQATT and CDR2 is SNEGSKA (reference sequence).

The source is a human donor with alopecia areata. Sequencing used CD4+ T cells sorted from blood. V gene TRBV20-1 combines with J gene TRBJ1-2; weak D call: TRBD1 (5 bases). CDR3 sequence (DNA): TGCAGTGCAGACCGGGGCCTTGGCTACACCTTC. This codes for CSADRGLGYTF.